These 25 T cell receptor beta chains were all obtained from the same sample, sequenced in a study of T cells in Graves' hyperthyroidism and ophthalmopathy. RNA transcripts were the template for amplifying TCR beta CDR3 regions. Primed by the HTBI set, a first-round RT-PCR was run on the TCR CDR3. TCRdb redid the calling of the multiplex PCR reads with MiXCR, one entry per CDR3 protein. The table includes 500,000 to 650,000 distinct CDR3 sequences, 40% to 50% detected once. Source material: peripheral blood or thyroid tissue (not recorded which). The receptors derive from an adult woman with Graves' disease, either hyperthyroidism or ophthalmopathy (not recorded which).

CDR3 bases: TGTGCCAGCAGCGCACAGGGGCGCGGGCCCCAGTACTTC. Its translation is CASSAQGRGPQYF. The V call is TRBV9, the J call TRBJ2-5; 7 bases align to TRBD1. This CDR3 is built from 13 residues. The V and J ends lost 3 bases and 9 bases, in that order; junction bases with no gene match: 8. Germline CDR1 is SGDLS and CDR2 is YYNGEE.

V usage is TRBV7-9 and J usage is TRBJ2-1; the match to TRBD1 covers 7 bases. The CDR3 spans 14 residues. CDR1 is SEHNR, CDR2 FQNEAQ, per germline (reference sequence). V lost 5 bases, J lost 7 bases, and 8 bases stayed unmatched. CDR3 in DNA: TGTGCCAGCAGCCACCGGGACAGTAGGAATGAGCAGTTCTTC. This encodes CASSHRDSRNEQFF.

V is TRBV7-9 and J is TRBJ1-5; D not certain. Germline V CDR1 and CDR2: SEHNR, FQNEAQ (reference sequence). V lost 1 base, J lost 3 bases, and 10 bases lay in between. CDR3 length equals 15 residues. This CDR3 is CASSLVGRYNQPQHF. The CDR3 coding sequence is TGTGCCAGCAGCTTAGTTGGACGGTACAATCAGCCCCAGCATTTT.

The V and J genes are TRBV20-1 and TRBJ2-3; TRBD2 agrees at 11 bases. The CDR3 consists of 16 residues. The germline gives CDR1 DFQATT, CDR2 SNEGSKA (reference sequence). V was pared by 6 bases and J by 4 bases, with 12 bases of the junction left unmatched. CDR3 sequence (DNA): TGCAGTGCGATTAGCGGGACTAGCGGAACCTCAGATACGCAGTATTTT. Encoded protein: CSAISGTSGTSDTQYF.

The rearrangement joins TRBV7-3 to TRBJ1-1; unclear D gene. The V end lost 5 bases, the J end lost 1 base, and 11 bases lay between the germline ends. Germline CDR1 and CDR2: SGHTA and FQGTGA. The CDR3 runs to 14 residues. The CDR3 reads CASSPLATNTEAFF. Written as DNA, the CDR3 is TGTGCCAGCAGCCCCCTGGCGACGAACACTGAAGCTTTCTTT.

This clonotype came up many times. V gene TRBV7-9 combines with J gene TRBJ1-1; no definite D call. Germline CDR1 SEHNR, CDR2 FQNEAQ (reference sequence). V was trimmed by 8 bases and J by 0 bases, leaving 7 bases between them. CDR3 length: 12 amino acids. CDR3 region: CASRPLNTEAFF. In nucleotides, the CDR3 is TGTGCCAGCCGACCCCTGAACACTGAAGCTTTCTTT.

The rearrangement uses TRBV11-1 and TRBJ2-1; D is perhaps TRBD2 (5 bases). This CDR3 region has 13 residues. With 1 base removed from V and 10 bases from J, the gap between germline ends came to 11 bases. CDR1 and CDR2 (germline): SGHAT, FQDESV (reference sequence). CDR3: CASSLVSREEQFF. The CDR3, as DNA: TGTGCCAGCAGCTTAGTTTCCCGGGAAGAGCAGTTCTTC.

This clonotype was detected many times. V usage is TRBV19 and J usage is TRBJ1-2, with 11 bases fitting TRBD1. CDR1 and CDR2 from the germline V gene are LNHDA and SQIVND (reference sequence). The CDR3 is 15 amino acids. V shed 6 bases and J 8 bases; nucleotides not matched to a gene: 11. CDR3 in DNA: TGTGCCAGTAGAGTTTCATGGACAGGGGGCTGGGGCTACACCTTC. It translates to CASRVSWTGGWGYTF.

With regard to this clonotype: Sequence at one end of the junction differs from germline and may be a read error. The chain carries TRBV7-9 and TRBJ2-7; D not certain. CDR1 and CDR2 (germline): SEHNR, FQNEAQ (reference sequence). The CDR3 runs to 15 residues. CDR3 nucleotide sequence: TGCGCCAGCAGCATCGGGCAGACGGTGCCTTACGAGCAGTACTTC. It specifies CASSIGQTVPYEQYF.

This clonotype was detected a few times. One end of the junction is discordant with germline, which a read error may explain. V gene TRBV5-1 combines with J gene TRBJ2-5; 7 nucleotides align to TRBD1. There are 15 residues in the CDR3. Germline V gives CDR1 SGHRS, CDR2 YFSETQ. The CDR3 sequence: CASSVRQGVQETQYF. Here the CDR3 DNA reads TGTGCCAGCAGCGTAAGACAGGGAGTTCAGGAGACCCAGTACTTC.

For this clonotype: Given the absence of the conserved phenylalanine or tryptophan at the CDR3 end, a read error is likely. The chain links TRBV29-1 to TRBJ1-2; tentative D call: TRBD1 (6 bases). V lost 1 base and J 0 bases, leaving 6 bases between the germline ends. CDR1 and CDR2 (germline): SQVTM, ANQGSEA. The CDR3 is 13 residues long. The CDR3 here is CSVEGGPNYGYTL. The CDR3 region has the DNA TGCAGCGTTGAAGGGGGGCCTAACTATGGCTACACCTTA.

This clonotype showed up many times. V and J are TRBV7-9 and TRBJ1-1, with a weak D call TRBD1 (5 bases). V gave up 5 bases and J gave up 3 bases, with 10 bases separating them. The length of the CDR3 is 13 residues. CDR1 is SEHNR and CDR2 is FQNEAQ in the germline V gene (reference sequence). CDR3 amino acids: CASSHPGYTEAFF. The CDR3 DNA reads TGTGCCAGCAGCCACCCAGGGTACACTGAAGCTTTCTTT.

This clonotype was recorded many times. The gene calls are TRBV9 and TRBJ1-1, with TRBD1 as a possible D gene (6 bases). The V gene's germline CDR1 is SGDLS and CDR2 YYNGEE. The CDR3 runs to 18 residues. Trimming removed 2 bases from V and 0 bases from J, with 20 bases in between. The CDR3 coding sequence is TGTGCCAGCAGCGTGGGGGGGGAGGGGGGATACATGAACACTGAAGCTTTCTTT. Its protein is CASSVGGEGGYMNTEAFF.

This chain connects TRBV20-1 to TRBJ2-7; 10 bases align to TRBD2. The CDR3 covers 16 residues. Germline-derived CDR1 and CDR2 are DFQATT and SNEGSKA (reference sequence). V was clipped by 0 bases and J by 3 bases; unmatched bases: 8. For the CDR3, the DNA is TGCAGTGCTAGAGATGGAGCTAGCGGGAGCCGCTACGAGCAGTACTTC. Protein: CSARDGASGSRYEQYF.

The chain joins TRBV2 to TRBJ2-5; 7 nucleotides match TRBD2. The CDR3 length is 16 residues. Germline values: CDR1 SNHLY, CDR2 FYNNEI. Trimming took 6 bases from V and 5 from J; bases not matched to a gene: 15. CDR3 nucleotide sequence: TGTGCCAGCAGCCTCACGGGAGGAGCGAGGTGGGAGACCCAGTACTTC. As protein: CASSLTGGARWETQYF.

This chain joins TRBV20-1 and TRBJ1-3; 10 bases align to TRBD1. V was pared by 5 bases and J by 0 bases, with 13 bases of the junction left unmatched. Germline-derived CDR1 and CDR2 are DFQATT and SNEGSKA (reference sequence). CDR3 length: 18 amino acids. The CDR3 DNA reads as TGCAGTGCTTATACCCGGGACAGGGGTCGAAGCTCTGGAAACACCATATATTTT. Encoded protein: CSAYTRDRGRSSGNTIYF.

This chain connects TRBV20-1 to TRBJ2-3; D perhaps matches TRBD1 (5 bases). The germline V gene has CDR1 DFQATT and CDR2 SNEGSKA (reference sequence). The V end was cut by 2 bases, the J end by 6 bases, with 9 bases between. The CDR3 extends over 12 amino acids. The CDR3 protein is CSARKGADTQYF. The CDR3 DNA follows: TGCAGTGCTAGAAAAGGGGCCGATACGCAGTATTTT.

The V and J genes are TRBV7-3 and TRBJ1-4; D remains ambiguous. This CDR3 region has 17 residues. The germline CDR1 and CDR2 sequences are SGHTA and FQGTGA. The germline V and J ends were trimmed by 5 bases and 4 bases, with 20 bases remaining between them. CDR3 residues: CASSAVGLNPYNEKLFF. The DNA for the CDR3 is TGTGCCAGCAGCGCGGTCGGGCTCAACCCCTATAATGAAAAACTGTTTTTT.

This chain connects TRBV29-1 to TRBJ1-4, with TRBD1 identical over 7 bases. V was pared by 4 bases and J by 8 bases, with 10 bases of the junction left unmatched. This CDR3 comprises 14 residues. Germline V lookup: CDR1 SQVTM, CDR2 ANQGSEA. The CDR3 DNA sequence: TGCAGCGTTGCGACAGGGACGGAAGTGGAAAAACTGTTTTTT. Translation gives CSVATGTEVEKLFF.

This clonotype has just a few counts. The chain combines TRBV4-2 with TRBJ1-1, with D unresolved. The CDR3 is made up of 15 amino acids. Per germline, CDR1 LGHNA and CDR2 YNFKEQ. V lost 4 bases and J lost 1, with 13 bases in between. In nucleotides, the CDR3 is TGTGCCAGCAGCCCTGGGAGCCAGGCGAACACTGAAGCTTTCTTT. This sequence encodes CASSPGSQANTEAFF.

The V gene is TRBV6-2 or TRBV6-3, the J gene TRBJ2-7; the D is unclear. CDR3 length equals 14 residues. The ends were cut back, 7 bases at V and 0 bases at J, with 13 bases in the middle. The V gene's germline CDR1 is MNHEY and CDR2 SVGEGT. CDR3 bases: TGTGCCAGCACGGACCCACCAATCTCCTACGAGCAGTACTTC. The encoded protein is CASTDPPISYEQYF.

This clonotype was seen repeatedly, ten times or more. V and J are TRBV6-5 and TRBJ1-1; 8 nucleotides agree with TRBD1. Germline CDR1 is MNHEY and CDR2 is SVGAGI. The J segment lost 6 bases and the V segment lost 0 bases, leaving 9 bases of the junction unmatched. The CDR3 extends over 16 amino acids. The CDR3 protein is CASSYSAYGQGPEAFF. The CDR3 DNA reads as TGTGCCAGCAGTTACTCGGCATACGGACAGGGTCCTGAAGCTTTCTTT.

The V and J genes are TRBV7-8 and TRBJ1-5; D is ambiguous. Trimming cost V 5 bases and J 1 base, with 9 bases left between them. Germline-derived CDR1 and CDR2 are SGHVS and FQNEAQ. The CDR3 sequence is 14 residues long. CDR3 coding DNA: TGTGCCAGCAGCCTTTTCGAAAGCAATCAGCCCCAGCATTTT. Translation gives CASSLFESNQPQHF.

This chain connects TRBV2 to TRBJ1-6, with no clear D. The CDR3 spans 15 residues. Germline loops: CDR1 SNHLY, CDR2 FYNNEI. Trimming shortened V by 2 bases and J by 7 bases, and 12 bases separated the two germline ends. DNA for the CDR3: TGTGCCAGCAGTGAACGGACCGCTCTCAATTCACCCCTCCACTTT. This gives the protein CASSERTALNSPLHF.

The chain combines TRBV20-1 with TRBJ1-3, with D uncertain. CDR1 is DFQATT, CDR2 SNEGSKA, per germline (reference sequence). The CDR3 extends over 12 amino acids. Trimming removed 6 bases from V and 8 bases from J, with 14 bases in between. CDR3 amino acids: CSALSPPDTIYF. The CDR3 DNA reads as TGCAGTGCACTGTCCCCGCCGGACACCATATATTTT.